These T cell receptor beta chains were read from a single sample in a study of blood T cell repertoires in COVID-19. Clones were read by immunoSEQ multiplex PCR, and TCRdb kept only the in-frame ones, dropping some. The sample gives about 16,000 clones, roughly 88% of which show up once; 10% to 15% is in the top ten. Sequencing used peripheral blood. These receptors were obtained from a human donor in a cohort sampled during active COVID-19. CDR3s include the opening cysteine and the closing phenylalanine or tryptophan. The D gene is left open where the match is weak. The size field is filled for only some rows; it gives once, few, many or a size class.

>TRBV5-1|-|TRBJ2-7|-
CASSRTGLPYEQYF
TGCGCCAGCAGCCGAACAGGGTTACCCTACGAGCAGTACTTC
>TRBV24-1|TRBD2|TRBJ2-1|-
CATSDTGTSGGRNEQFF
TGTGCCACCAGTGACACCGGGACTAGCGGGGGACGCAATGAGCAGTTCTTC
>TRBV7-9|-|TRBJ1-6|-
CASSLNEKPLHF
TGTGCCAGCAGCCTAAACGAGAAACCCCTCCACTTT
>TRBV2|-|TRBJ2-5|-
CASSEALPGSEETQYF
TGTGCCAGCAGTGAAGCGCTTCCAGGGTCGGAAGAGACCCAGTACTTC
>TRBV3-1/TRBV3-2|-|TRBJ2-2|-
CASSPRVATGELFF
TGTGCCAGCAGCCCCAGGGTAGCCACCGGGGAGCTGTTTTTT
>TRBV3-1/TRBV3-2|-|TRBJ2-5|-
CASSQDWHSAVETQYF
TGTGCCAGCAGCCAAGACTGGCATTCCGCGGTAGAGACCCAGTACTTC
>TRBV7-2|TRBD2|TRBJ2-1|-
CASSLSGGLSNEQFF
TGTGCCAGCAGCCTTAGCGGGGGCCTCTCCAATGAGCAGTTCTTC
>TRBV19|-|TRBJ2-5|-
CATGSQGQETQYF
TGTGCCACCGGCTCACAGGGCCAGGAGACCCAGTACTTC
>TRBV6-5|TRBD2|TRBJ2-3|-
CASNRLAVGRDTQYF
TGTGCCAGCAATCGACTAGCGGTGGGGAGAGATACGCAGTATTTT
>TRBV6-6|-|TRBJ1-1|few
CASSYGRAGNTEAFF
TGTGCCAGCAGTTACGGACGGGCGGGGAACACTGAAGCTTTCTTT
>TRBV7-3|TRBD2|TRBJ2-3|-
CASSRAGELTDTQYF
TGTGCCAGCAGCCGAGCGGGGGAACTCACAGATACGCAGTATTTT
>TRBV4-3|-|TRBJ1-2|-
CASSPRQETWILYGYTF
TGCGCCAGCAGCCCGCGACAGGAGACCTGGATACTCTATGGCTACACCTTC
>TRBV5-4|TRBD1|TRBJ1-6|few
CASSFRGQGSPLHF
TGTGCCAGCAGCTTCCGGGGACAGGGTTCTCCCCTCCACTTT
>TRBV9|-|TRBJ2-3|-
CASSVDGGTAQYF
TGTGCCAGCAGCGTAGATGGTGGAACAGCGCAGTATTTT
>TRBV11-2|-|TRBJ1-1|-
CASSLEGANTEAFF
TGTGCCAGCAGCTTAGAGGGAGCGAACACTGAAGCTTTCTTT
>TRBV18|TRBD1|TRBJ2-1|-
CASSPRDRVTYNEQFF
TGTGCCAGCTCACCCCGGGACAGGGTAACCTACAATGAGCAGTTCTTC
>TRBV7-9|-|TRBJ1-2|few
CASSLGTSSGYGYTF
TGTGCCAGCAGCTTGGGCACCTCTTCGGGGTATGGCTACACCTTC
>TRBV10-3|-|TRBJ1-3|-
CAITPSSGNTIYF
TGTGCCATCACCCCGAGCTCTGGAAACACCATATATTTT
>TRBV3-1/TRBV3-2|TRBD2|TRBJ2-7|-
CASSPWTSRSYEQYF
TGTGCCAGCAGCCCGTGGACTAGTAGATCCTACGAGCAGTACTTC
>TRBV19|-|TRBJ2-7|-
CASSIAPGYYEQYF
TGTGCCAGTAGTATTGCACCAGGGTACTACGAGCAGTACTTC
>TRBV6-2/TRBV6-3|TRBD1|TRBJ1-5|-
CASSFGTGPNQPQHF
TGTGCCAGCAGTTTTGGGACAGGGCCGAATCAGCCCCAGCATTTT
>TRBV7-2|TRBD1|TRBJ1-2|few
CASSRGQGSYGYTF
TGTGCCAGCAGCCGCGGACAGGGTTCCTATGGCTACACCTTC
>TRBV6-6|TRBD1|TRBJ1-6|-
CASSTGQGNSPLHF
TGTGCCAGCAGTACCGGACAGGGTAATTCACCCCTCCACTTT
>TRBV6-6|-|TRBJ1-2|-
CASSYDGGQGLYGYTF
TGTGCCAGCAGTTACGACGGTGGGCAGGGGCTTTATGGCTACACCTTC
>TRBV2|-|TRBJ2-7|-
CASRERYLSYEQYF
TGTGCCAGCCGGGAGCGGTATTTGTCCTACGAGCAGTACTTC
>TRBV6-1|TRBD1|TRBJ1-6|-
CASSGVWGSGQANSPLHF
TGTGCCAGCAGTGGGGTATGGGGGTCGGGACAGGCTAATTCACCCCTCCACTTT
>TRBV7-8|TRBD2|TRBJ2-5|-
CASSLRGAGETQYF
TGTGCCAGCAGCTTGCGGGGGGCCGGAGAGACCCAGTACTTC
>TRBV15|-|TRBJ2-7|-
CATSRDQGAEQYF
TGTGCCACCAGCAGAGATCAAGGGGCCGAGCAGTACTTC
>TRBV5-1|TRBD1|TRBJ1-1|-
CASSWDSWGTEAFF
TGCGCCAGCAGCTGGGACAGCTGGGGAACCGAAGCTTTCTTT
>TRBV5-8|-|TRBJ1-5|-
CASSLAVDGGDQPQHF
TGTGCCAGCAGCTTGGCGGTGGATGGCGGCGATCAGCCCCAGCATTTT
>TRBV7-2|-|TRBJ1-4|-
CASSQNLQGINEKLFF
TGTGCCAGCAGCCAAAATTTACAGGGAATTAATGAAAAACTGTTTTTT
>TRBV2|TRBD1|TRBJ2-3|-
CASSEALGQGPDTQYF
TGTGCCAGCAGTGAGGCGTTGGGACAGGGTCCAGATACGCAGTATTTT
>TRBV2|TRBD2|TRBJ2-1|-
CASNVPGLATGEQFF
TGTGCCAGCAATGTCCCGGGACTAGCGACCGGTGAGCAGTTCTTC
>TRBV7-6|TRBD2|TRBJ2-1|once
CASSWGLAGADEQFF
TGTGCCAGCAGCTGGGGACTAGCGGGGGCTGATGAGCAGTTCTTC
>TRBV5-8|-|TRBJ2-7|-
CASSLAGYRVYLSYEQYF
TGTGCCAGCAGCTTGGCAGGGTACCGGGTTTACTTAAGCTACGAGCAGTACTTC
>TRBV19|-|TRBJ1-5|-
CASSTETGLNQPQHF
TGTGCCAGTAGTACCGAGACAGGACTCAATCAGCCCCAGCATTTT
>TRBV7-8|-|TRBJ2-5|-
CASSRGLGETQYF
TGTGCCAGCAGCCGCGGGTTGGGAGAGACCCAGTACTTC
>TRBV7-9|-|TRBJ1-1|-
CASSPTIGRRGTEAFF
TGTGCCAGCAGCCCCACCATAGGCAGGCGGGGCACTGAAGCTTTCTTT
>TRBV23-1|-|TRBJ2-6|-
CASSRRAGIQSSGANVLTF
TGCGCCAGCAGTCGGAGGGCGGGGATCCAGAGCTCTGGGGCCAACGTCCTGACTTTC
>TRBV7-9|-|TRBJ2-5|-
CASSPRRAQQETQYF
TGTGCCAGCAGCCCCCGGAGGGCCCAACAAGAGACCCAGTACTTC
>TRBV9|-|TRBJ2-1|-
CASSVASLAIYNEQFF
TGTGCCAGCAGCGTAGCTAGCCTAGCAATCTACAATGAGCAGTTCTTC
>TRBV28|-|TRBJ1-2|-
CASSLWRAGERQTNYGYTF
TGTGCCAGCAGTTTATGGAGGGCAGGAGAAAGACAAACTAACTATGGCTACACCTTC